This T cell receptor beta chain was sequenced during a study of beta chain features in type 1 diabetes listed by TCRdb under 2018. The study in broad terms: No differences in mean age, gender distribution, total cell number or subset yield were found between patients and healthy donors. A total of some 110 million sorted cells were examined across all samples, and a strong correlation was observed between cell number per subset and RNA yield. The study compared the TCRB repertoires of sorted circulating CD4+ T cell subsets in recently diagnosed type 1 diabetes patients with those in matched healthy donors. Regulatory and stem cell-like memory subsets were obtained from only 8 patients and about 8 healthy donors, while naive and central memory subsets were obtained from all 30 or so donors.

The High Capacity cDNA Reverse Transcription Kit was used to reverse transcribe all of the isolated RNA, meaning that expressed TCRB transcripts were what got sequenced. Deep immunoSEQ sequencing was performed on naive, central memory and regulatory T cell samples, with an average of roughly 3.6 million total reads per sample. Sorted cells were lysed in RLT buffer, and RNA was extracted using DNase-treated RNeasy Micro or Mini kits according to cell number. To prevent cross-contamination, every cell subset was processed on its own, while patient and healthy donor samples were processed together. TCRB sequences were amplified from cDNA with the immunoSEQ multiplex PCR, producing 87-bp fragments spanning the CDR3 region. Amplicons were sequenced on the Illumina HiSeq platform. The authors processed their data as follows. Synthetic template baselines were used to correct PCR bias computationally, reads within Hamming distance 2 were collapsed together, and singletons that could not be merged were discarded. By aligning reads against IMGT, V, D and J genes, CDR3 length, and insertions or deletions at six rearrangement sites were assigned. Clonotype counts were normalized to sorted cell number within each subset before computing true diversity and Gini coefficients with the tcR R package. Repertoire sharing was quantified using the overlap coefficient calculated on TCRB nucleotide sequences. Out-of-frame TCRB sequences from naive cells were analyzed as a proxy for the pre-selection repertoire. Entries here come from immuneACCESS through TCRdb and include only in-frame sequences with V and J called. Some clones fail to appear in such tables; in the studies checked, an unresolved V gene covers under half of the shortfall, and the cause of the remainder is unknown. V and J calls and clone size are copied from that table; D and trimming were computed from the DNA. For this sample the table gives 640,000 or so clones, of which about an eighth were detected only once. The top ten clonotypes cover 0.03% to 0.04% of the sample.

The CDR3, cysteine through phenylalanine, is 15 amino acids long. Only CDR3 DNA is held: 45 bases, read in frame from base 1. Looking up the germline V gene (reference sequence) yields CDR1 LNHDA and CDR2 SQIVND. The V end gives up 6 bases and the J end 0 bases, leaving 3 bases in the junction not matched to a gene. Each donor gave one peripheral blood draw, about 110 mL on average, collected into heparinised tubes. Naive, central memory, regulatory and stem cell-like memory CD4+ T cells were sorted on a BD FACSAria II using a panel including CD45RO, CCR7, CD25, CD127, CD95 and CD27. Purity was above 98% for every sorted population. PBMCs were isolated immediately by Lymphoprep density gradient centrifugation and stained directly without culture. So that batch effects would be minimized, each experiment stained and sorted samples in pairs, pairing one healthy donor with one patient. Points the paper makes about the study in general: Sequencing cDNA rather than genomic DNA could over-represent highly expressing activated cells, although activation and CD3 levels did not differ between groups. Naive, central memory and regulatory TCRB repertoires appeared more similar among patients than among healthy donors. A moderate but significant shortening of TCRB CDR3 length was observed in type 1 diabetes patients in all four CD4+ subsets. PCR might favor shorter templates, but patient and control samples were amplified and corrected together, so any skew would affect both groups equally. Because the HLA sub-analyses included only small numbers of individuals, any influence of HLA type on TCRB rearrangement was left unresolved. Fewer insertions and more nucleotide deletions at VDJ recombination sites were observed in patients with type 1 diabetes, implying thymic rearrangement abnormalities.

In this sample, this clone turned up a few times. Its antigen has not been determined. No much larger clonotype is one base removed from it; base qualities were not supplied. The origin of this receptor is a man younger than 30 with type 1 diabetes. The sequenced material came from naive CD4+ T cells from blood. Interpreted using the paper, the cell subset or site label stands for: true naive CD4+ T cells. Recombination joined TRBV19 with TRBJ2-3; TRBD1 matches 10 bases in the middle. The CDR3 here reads CASRDRGESTDTQYF. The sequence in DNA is TGTGCCAGTAGGGACAGGGGGGAGAGCACAGATACGCAGTATTTT. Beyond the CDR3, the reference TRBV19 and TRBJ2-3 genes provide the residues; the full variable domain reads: DGGITQSPKYLFRKEGQNVTLSCEQNLNHDAMYWYRQDPGQGLRLIYYSQIVNDFQKGDIAEGYSVSREKKESFPLTVTSAQKNPTAFYLCASRDRGESTDTQYFGPGTRLTVL.